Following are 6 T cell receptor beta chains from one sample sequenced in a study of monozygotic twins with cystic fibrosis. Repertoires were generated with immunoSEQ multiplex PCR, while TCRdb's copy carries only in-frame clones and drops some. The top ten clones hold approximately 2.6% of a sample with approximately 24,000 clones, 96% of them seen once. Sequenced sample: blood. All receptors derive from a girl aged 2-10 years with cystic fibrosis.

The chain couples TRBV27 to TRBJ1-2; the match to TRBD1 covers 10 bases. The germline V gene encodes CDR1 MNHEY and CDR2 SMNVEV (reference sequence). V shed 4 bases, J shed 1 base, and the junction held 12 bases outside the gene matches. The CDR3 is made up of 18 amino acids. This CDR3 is CASSSSRDRGVGNYGYTF. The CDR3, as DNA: TGTGCCAGCAGTTCCAGCCGGGACAGGGGAGTGGGTAACTATGGCTACACCTTC.

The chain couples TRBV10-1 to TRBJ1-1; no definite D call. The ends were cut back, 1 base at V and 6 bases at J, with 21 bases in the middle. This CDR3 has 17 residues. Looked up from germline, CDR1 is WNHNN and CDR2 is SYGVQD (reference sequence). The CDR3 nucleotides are TGCGCCAGCAGTGAGTTCGGCAGGCCGGAAGGTTACGCTGAAGCTTTCTTT. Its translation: CASSEFGRPEGYAEAFF.

CDR3 residues: CASSSYTEAFF. CDR3 in DNA: TGTGCCAGCAGTTCCTACACTGAAGCTTTCTTT. This sequence joins TRBV5-4 and TRBJ1-1, with D unclear. The V end was cut by 5 bases, the J end by 3 bases, with 5 bases between. The CDR3 spans 11 residues. Germline loops: CDR1 SGHNT, CDR2 YYREEE (reference sequence).

CDR3: CASSSTGSYEQYF. The CDR3 region has the DNA TGTGCCAGCAGCTCGACAGGGAGCTACGAGCAGTACTTC. The J gene is TRBJ2-7, the V gene TRBV5-6; 7 bases map to TRBD1. V was pared by 3 bases and J by 3 bases, with 3 bases of the junction left unmatched. The CDR3 has 13 amino acids. CDR1 is SGHDT and CDR2 is YYEEEE in the germline V gene.

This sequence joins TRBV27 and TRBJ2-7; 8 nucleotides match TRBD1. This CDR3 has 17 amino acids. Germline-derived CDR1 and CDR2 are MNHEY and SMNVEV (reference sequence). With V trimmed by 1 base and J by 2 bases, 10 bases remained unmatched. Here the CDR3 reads CASSLYSSTGATYEQYF. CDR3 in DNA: TGTGCCAGCAGTTTATACTCATCGACAGGGGCTACCTACGAGCAGTACTTC.

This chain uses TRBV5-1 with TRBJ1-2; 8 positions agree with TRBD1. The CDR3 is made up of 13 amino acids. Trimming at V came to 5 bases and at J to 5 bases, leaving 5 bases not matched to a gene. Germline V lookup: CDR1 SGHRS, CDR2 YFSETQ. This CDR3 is CASSVQGAYGYTF. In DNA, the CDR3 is TGCGCCAGCAGTGTGCAGGGGGCTTATGGCTACACCTTC.